These T cell receptor beta chains were read from a single sample in a study of shared clonotypes between healthy human individuals. Only in-frame clones appear in the TCRdb table, and some are missing; sequencing was by immunoSEQ multiplex PCR. The table shows under 850,000 clones, with 80% to 95% occurring only once. The sample was naive CD8+ T cells sorted from blood. Receptor source: a man aged 25-45 years in good health. Both conserved end residues are part of each CDR3. The D gene is left open where the match is weak. Only part of the rows carry a size: once, few, many, or a class if the clone is expanded.

-,TRBV27,TRBJ1-2,TRBD1,CASSLYGTAEYGYTF,TGTGCCAGCAGTTTATATGGGACAGCGGAGTATGGCTACACCTTC
-,TRBV5-4,TRBJ2-3,TRBD2,CASSLGTSGRADTQYF,TGTGCCAGCAGCTTGGGGACTAGCGGGAGGGCAGATACGCAGTATTTT
-,TRBV4-1,TRBJ2-1,TRBD2,CASSLSTGTSGYNEQFF,TGCGCCAGCAGCTTAAGTACCGGGACTAGCGGTTACAATGAGCAGTTCTTC
once,TRBV10-3,TRBJ2-7,-,CAINNGNSYEQYF,TGTGCCATCAACAACGGGAACTCCTACGAGCAGTACTTC
-,TRBV27,TRBJ2-3,TRBD1,CASSTGVADTQYF,TGTGCCAGCAGCACAGGGGTGGCAGATACGCAGTATTTT
-,TRBV9,TRBJ1-1,-,CASSVVEGPEAFF,TGTGCCAGCAGCGTAGTTGAGGGTCCTGAAGCTTTCTTT
-,TRBV29-1,TRBJ2-5,-,CSVEVADLQETQYF,TGCAGCGTTGAAGTAGCGGACCTCCAAGAGACCCAGTACTTC
-,TRBV2,TRBJ1-5,-,CASSEETISNQPQHF,TGTGCCAGCAGTGAGGAGACAATTAGCAATCAGCCCCAGCATTTT
-,TRBV12-5,TRBJ2-1,-,CASGLGQGSYNEQFF,TGTGCTAGTGGTTTGGGGCAGGGCTCCTACAATGAGCAGTTCTTC
once,TRBV7-9,TRBJ2-3,TRBD1,CASTPPDRPGTDTQYF,TGTGCCAGCACCCCACCGGACAGGCCAGGCACAGATACGCAGTATTTT